This TCR beta chain was obtained from a study of shared clonotypes between healthy human individuals. On the study more broadly: The cohort had a couple of women and three men, ages 18 to 49. Overall study results and limits: Limited genetic and exposure-history diversity came from having few donors. Clonotype sharing across donors was expected to vary with sequencing depth.

Germline V lookup: CDR1 MGHRA, CDR2 YSYEKL. The V end lost 0 bases, the J end lost 4 bases, and 10 bases lay between the germline ends. This CDR3 is 15 amino acids long. Details on this clone: Its matching antigen is unknown.

Only CD45RO-negative cells positively selected for CCR7 counted as naive CD8 cells, so terminally differentiated effector memory CD45RA+ cells were excluded. Sequencing used immunoSEQ multiplex PCR; TCRdb keeps in-frame clones, though not all of them. The sample carries millions of clones, about 95% recorded once. The sequenced sample consisted of naive CD8+ T cells sorted from blood. The V gene is TRBV4-1, the J gene TRBJ2-1; a weak D match, TRBD2 (6 bases). The receptor was isolated from a man aged 18 to 29 in good health. CDR3 residues: CASSQEEAGYNEQFF. CDR3 sequence (DNA): TGCGCCAGCAGCCAAGAGGAGGCGGGATACAATGAGCAGTTCTTC.